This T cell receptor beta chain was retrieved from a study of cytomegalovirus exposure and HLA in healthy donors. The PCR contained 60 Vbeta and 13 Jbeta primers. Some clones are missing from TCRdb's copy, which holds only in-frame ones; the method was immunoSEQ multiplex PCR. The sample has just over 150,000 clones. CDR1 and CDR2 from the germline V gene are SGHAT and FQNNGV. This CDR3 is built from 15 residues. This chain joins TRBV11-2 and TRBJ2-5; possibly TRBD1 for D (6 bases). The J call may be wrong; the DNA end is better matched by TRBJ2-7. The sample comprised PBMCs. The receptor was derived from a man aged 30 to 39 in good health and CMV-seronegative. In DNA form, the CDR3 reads TGTGCCAGCAGCCAGGGGACCGCACCTGGCTACGAGCAGTACTTC. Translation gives CASSQGTAPGYEQYF.